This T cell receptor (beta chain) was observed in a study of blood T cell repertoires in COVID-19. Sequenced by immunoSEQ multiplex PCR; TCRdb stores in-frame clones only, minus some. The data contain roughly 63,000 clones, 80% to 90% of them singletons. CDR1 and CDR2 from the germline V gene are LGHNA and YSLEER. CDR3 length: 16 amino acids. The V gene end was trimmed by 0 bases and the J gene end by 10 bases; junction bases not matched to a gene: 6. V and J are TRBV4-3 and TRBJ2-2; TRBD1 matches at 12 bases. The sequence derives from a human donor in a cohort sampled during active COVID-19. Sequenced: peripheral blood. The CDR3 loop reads CASSQDTGTGGAELFF. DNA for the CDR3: TGCGCCAGCAGCCAAGATACTGGGACAGGGGGCGCGGAGCTGTTTTTT.